This paragraph covers one T cell receptor beta chain sequence. In the original workflow: Amplifying reference gene primers gave estimates of nucleated cell counts. Method: immunoSEQ multiplex PCR; TCRdb's copy keeps in-frame clones and lacks some. That table gives V, J and clone size, and the DNA gave D and trimming. The sample holds some 100,000 clones; around 86% are singletons and the top ten take 3% to 4%. Germline values: CDR1 MNHEY, CDR2 SMNVEV (reference sequence). V was clipped by 3 bases and J by 2 bases, with 7 bases between them. The CDR3 totals 14 residues. The source of the sample is a study of blood T cell repertoires in COVID-19. Study information: From the United States, Italy and Spain came samples of acute and convalescent COVID-19.

This chain links TRBV27 with TRBJ2-2; no reliable D call. Material: peripheral blood. The sequence came from a woman between 70 and 85 years old with acute or convalescent COVID-19. The CDR3 DNA sequence: TGTGCCAGCAGTTTGTGGGCAAACACCGGGGAGCTGTTTTTT. Its protein product is CASSLWANTGELFF.